The rows below give T cell receptor beta chains drawn from one sample of a study of cytomegalovirus exposure and HLA in healthy donors. Clones were sequenced by immunoSEQ multiplex PCR, and TCRdb holds only the in-frame ones, with some missing. Of hundreds of thousands of clones in the sample, approximately 84% were seen once. Material for sequencing was PBMCs. These receptors were obtained from a middle-aged woman in good health and CMV-seronegative. The CDR3 runs from the conserved cysteine through the conserved F or W. The D gene is left open where the match is weak. The size entry is marked missing in some rows and otherwise reads once, few, many or a size class.

j_call v_call d_call clone_size cdr3_nt cdr3_aa
TRBJ1-5 TRBV19 TRBD1 once TGTGCCAGTAGTGCCTATTCAACAGGGGGGCAGCCCCAGCATTTT CASSAYSTGGQPQHF
TRBJ2-3 TRBV2 NA NA TGTGCCAGCAGTGGGCGTCTAGACCCCAAGCGCACAGATACGCAGTATTTT CASSGRLDPKRTDTQYF
TRBJ2-7 TRBV28 NA few TGTGCCAGCAGTTTGTCCTATCAGGGTACCTACGAGCAGTACTTC CASSLSYQGTYEQYF
TRBJ1-6 TRBV7-9 NA NA TGTGCCAGCAGCTTAAGGGGGAGCTCCTATAATTCACCCCTCCACTTT CASSLRGSSYNSPLHF
TRBJ1-4 TRBV7-8 NA few TGTGCCAGCAGCTTTGGACTGCCTAATGAAAAACTGTTTTTT CASSFGLPNEKLFF
TRBJ2-7 TRBV6-5 TRBD1 NA TGTGCCAGCATGTTGGGTTCAGGGGGCTTCTACGAGCAGTACTTC CASMLGSGGFYEQYF
TRBJ1-4 TRBV2 NA NA TGTGCCACCACACAGGCGGTTAATGAAAAACTGTTTTTT CATTQAVNEKLFF
TRBJ1-5 TRBV7-9 NA few TGTGCCAGCAGCTTAGGGACAGATAATCAGCCCCAGCATTTT CASSLGTDNQPQHF
TRBJ1-3 TRBV18 NA NA TGTGCCAGCTCACCACTAGGGGACTCGCCGTTTTCTGGAAACACCATATATTTT CASSPLGDSPFSGNTIYF
TRBJ2-3 TRBV7-2 TRBD2 once TGTGCCAGCAGCGTAAGCGGGGGGGGAGATACGCAGTATTTT CASSVSGGGDTQYF
TRBJ1-6 TRBV6-5 NA NA TGTGCCAGCAGTTACGAGGGTAATTCACCCCTCCACTTT CASSYEGNSPLHF
TRBJ1-4 TRBV2 NA NA TGTGCCAGCAGTGAAAATCCCGGACAGATGATTAATGAAAAACTGTTTTTT CASSENPGQMINEKLFF
TRBJ1-5 TRBV19 NA NA TGTGCCAGTTGCAGTAGGACTTTGGGAGGGAAGGAGCCCCAGCATTTT CASCSRTLGGKEPQHF
TRBJ1-6 TRBV6-5 NA NA TGTGCCAGCAGGAGTCAGGATAATTCACCCCTCCACTTT CASRSQDNSPLHF